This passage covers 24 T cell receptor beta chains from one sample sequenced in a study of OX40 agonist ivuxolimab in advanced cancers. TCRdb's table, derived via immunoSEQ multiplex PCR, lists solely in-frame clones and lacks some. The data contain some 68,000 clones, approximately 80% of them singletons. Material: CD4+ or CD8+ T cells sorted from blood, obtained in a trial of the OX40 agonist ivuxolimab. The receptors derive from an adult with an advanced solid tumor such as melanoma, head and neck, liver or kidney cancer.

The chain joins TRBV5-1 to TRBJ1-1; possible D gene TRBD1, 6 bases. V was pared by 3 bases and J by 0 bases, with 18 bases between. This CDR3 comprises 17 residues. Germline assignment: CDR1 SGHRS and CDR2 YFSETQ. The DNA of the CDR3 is TGCGCCAGCAGCTCCGGGACAAAGGCCCCTATGAACACTGAAGCTTTCTTT. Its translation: CASSSGTKAPMNTEAFF.

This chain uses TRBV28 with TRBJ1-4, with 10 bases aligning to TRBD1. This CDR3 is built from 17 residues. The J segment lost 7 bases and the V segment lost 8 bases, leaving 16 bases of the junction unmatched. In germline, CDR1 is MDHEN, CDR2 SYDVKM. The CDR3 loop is CASHSTGTGVHGEKLFF. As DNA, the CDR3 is TGTGCCAGCCACTCGACCGGGACAGGGGTTCACGGTGAAAAACTGTTTTTT. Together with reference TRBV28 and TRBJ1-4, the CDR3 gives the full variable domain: DVKVTQSSRYLVKRTGEKVFLECVQDMDHENMFWYRQDPGLGLRLIYFSYDVKMKEKGDIPEGYSVSREKKERFSLILESASTNQTSMYLCASHSTGTGVHGEKLFFGSGTQLSVL.

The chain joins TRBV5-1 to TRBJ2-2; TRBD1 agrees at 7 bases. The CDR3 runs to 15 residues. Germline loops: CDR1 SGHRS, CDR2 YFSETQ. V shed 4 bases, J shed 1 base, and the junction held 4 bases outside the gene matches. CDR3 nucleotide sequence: TGCGCCAGCAGCGCCGCAGGGGGGAACACCGGGGAGCTGTTTTTT. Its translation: CASSAAGGNTGELFF.

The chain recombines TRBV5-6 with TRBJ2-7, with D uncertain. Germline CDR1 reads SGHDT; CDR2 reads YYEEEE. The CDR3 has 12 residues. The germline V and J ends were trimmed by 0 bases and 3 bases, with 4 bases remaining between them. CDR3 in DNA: TGTGCCAGCAGCTTGGTGGGCTACGAGCAGTACTTC. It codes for CASSLVGYEQYF.

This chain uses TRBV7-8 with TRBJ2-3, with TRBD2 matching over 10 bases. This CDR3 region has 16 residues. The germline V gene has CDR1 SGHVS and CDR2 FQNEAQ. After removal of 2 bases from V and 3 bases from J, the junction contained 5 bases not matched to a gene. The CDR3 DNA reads TGTGCCAGCAGCTTACGACTAGCGGGTAGTACAGATACGCAGTATTTT. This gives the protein CASSLRLAGSTDTQYF.

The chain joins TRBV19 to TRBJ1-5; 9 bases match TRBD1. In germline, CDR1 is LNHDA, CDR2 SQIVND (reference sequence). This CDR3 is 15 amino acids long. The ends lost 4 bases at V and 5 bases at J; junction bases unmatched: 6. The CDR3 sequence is CASSTRQGGDQPQHF. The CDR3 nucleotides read TGTGCCAGTAGTACGCGACAGGGGGGCGATCAGCCCCAGCATTTT.

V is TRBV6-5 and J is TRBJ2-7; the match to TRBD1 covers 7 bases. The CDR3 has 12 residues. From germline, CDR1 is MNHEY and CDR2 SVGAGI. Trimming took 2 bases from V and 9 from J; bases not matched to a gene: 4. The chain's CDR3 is CASSYGQDRQYF. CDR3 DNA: TGTGCCAGCAGTTACGGACAGGACAGGCAGTACTTC.

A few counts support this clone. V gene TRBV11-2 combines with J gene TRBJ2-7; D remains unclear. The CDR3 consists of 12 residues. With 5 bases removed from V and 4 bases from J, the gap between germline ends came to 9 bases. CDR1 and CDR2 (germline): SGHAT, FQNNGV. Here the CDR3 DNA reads TGTGCCAGCAGCCCACCCGGGTACGAGCAGTACTTC. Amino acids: CASSPPGYEQYF.

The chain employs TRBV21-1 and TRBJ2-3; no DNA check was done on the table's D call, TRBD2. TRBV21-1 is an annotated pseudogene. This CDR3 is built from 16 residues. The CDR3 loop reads CASSKGGGQPPDTQYF. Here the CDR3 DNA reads TGTGCCAGCAGCAAAGGCGGGGGACAACCCCCAGATACGCAGTATTTT.

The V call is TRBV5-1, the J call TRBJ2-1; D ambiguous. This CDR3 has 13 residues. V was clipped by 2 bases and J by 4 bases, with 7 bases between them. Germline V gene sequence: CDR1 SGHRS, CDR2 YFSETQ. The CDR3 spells CASSLRQYNEQFF. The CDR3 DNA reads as TGCGCCAGCAGCTTACGGCAGTACAATGAGCAGTTCTTC.

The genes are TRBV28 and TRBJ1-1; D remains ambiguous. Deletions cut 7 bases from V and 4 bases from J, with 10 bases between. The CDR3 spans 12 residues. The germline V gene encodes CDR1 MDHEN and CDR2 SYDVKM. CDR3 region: CASKRGSTEAFF. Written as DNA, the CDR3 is TGTGCCAGCAAGAGAGGGAGCACTGAAGCTTTCTTT.

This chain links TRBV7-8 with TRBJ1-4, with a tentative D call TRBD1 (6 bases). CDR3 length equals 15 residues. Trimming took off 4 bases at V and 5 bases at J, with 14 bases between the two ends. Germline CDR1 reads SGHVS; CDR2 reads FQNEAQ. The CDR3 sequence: CASSSDWGRNEKLFF. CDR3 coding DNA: TGTGCCAGCAGCTCCGACTGGGGGCGGAATGAAAAACTGTTTTTT.

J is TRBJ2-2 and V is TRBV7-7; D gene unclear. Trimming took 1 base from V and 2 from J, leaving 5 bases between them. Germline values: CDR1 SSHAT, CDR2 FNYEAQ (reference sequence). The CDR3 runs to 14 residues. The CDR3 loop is CASSLVSNTGELFF. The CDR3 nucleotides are TGTGCCAGCAGCTTAGTCAGCAACACCGGGGAGCTGTTTTTT.

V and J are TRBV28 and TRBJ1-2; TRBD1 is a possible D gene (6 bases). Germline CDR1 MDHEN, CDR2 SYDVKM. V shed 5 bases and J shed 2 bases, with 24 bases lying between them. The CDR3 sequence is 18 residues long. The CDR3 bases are TGTGCCAGCAGTGGGGAAATACGGGGGCGTGGATTAAACTATGGCTACACCTTC. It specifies CASSGEIRGRGLNYGYTF.

The CDR3 region is CASSQEGLAGAQETQYF. The CDR3 DNA reads as TGTGCCAGCAGCCAAGAGGGCCTAGCGGGGGCCCAAGAGACCCAGTACTTC. The genes are TRBV4-2 and TRBJ2-5; 10 bases are shared with TRBD2. The CDR3 is 17 amino acids. The V and J ends lost 0 bases and 1 base, in that order; junction bases with no gene match: 5. CDR1 is LGHNA and CDR2 is YNFKEQ in the germline V gene.

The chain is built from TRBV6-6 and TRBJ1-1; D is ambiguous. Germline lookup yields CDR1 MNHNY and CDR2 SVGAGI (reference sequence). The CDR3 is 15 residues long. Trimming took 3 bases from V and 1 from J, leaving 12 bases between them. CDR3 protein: CASSYGRRGNTEAFF. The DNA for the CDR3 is TGTGCCAGCAGTTATGGGCGGCGGGGGAACACTGAAGCTTTCTTT.

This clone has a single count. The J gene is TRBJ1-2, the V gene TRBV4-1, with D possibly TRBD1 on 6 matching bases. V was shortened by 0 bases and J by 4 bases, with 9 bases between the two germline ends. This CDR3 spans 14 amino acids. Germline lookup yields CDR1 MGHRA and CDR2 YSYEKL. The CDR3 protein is CASSQDWTVYGYTF. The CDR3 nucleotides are TGCGCCAGCAGCCAAGATTGGACAGTCTATGGCTACACCTTC.

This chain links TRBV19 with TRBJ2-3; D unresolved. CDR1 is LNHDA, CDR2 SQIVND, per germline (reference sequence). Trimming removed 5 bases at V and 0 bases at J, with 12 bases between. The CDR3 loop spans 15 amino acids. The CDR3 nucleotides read TGTGCCAGTAGTCCAAAGGGCACGAGCACAGATACGCAGTATTTT. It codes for CASSPKGTSTDTQYF.

In DNA form, the CDR3 reads TGTGCCAGCAGGATGGGGATTAACACTGAAGCTTTCTTT. This translates into CASRMGINTEAFF. The chain uses TRBV6-9 and TRBJ1-1; the D is unclear. This CDR3 has 13 amino acids. The V gene's germline CDR1 is MNHGY and CDR2 SVAAGI. Trimming took 6 bases from V and 2 from J, leaving 10 bases between them.

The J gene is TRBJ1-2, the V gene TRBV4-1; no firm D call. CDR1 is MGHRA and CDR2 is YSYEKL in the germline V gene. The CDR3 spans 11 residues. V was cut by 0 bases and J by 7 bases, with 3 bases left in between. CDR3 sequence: CASSQEGGYTF. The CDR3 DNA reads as TGCGCCAGCAGCCAAGAGGGTGGCTACACCTTC.

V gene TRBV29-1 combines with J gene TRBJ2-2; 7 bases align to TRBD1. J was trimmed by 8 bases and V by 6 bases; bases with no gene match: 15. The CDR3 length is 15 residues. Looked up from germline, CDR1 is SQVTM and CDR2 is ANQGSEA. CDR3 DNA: TGCAGCGTCGGTAGGGGGCCACCCGGTGTTGGGGAGCTGTTTTTT. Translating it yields CSVGRGPPGVGELFF.

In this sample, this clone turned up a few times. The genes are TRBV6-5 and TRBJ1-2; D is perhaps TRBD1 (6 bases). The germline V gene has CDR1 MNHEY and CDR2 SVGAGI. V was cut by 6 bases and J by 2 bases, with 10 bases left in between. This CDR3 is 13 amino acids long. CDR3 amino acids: CASRTGQNYGYTF. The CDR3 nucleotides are TGTGCCAGCAGGACAGGACAGAACTATGGCTACACCTTC.

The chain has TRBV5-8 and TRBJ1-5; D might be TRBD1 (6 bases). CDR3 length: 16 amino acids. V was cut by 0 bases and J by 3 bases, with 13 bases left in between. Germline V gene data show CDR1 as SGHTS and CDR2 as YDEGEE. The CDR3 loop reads CASSLVGTRVNQPQHF. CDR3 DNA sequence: TGTGCCAGCAGCTTGGTTGGGACAAGGGTCAATCAGCCCCAGCATTTT.

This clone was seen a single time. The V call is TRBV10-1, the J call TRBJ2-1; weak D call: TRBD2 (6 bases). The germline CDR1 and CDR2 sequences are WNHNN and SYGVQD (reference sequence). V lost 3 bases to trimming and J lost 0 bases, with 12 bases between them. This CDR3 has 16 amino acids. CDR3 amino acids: CASSEGRGSSYNEQFF. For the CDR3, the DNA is TGCGCCAGCAGTGAAGGGCGGGGAAGCTCCTACAATGAGCAGTTCTTC.